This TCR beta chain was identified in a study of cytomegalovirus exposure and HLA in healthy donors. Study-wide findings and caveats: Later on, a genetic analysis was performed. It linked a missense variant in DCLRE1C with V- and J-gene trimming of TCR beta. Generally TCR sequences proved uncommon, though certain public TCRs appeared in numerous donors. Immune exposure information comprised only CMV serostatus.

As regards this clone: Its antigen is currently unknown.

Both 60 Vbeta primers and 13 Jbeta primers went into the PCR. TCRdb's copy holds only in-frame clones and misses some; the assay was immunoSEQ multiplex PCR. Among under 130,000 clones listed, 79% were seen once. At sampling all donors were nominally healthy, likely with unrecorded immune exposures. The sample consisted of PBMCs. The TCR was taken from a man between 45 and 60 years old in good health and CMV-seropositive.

The CDR3 coding sequence is TGTGCCAGCAGTTGGACAGGGGAAGGCGGCTACGAGCAGTACTTC. Translation gives CASSWTGEGGYEQYF. The genes are TRBV6-5 and TRBJ2-7; TRBD1 agrees at 9 bases. Germline CDR1 is MNHEY and CDR2 is SVGAGI. V was clipped by 4 bases and J by 3 bases; unmatched bases: 7. CDR3 length: 15 residues.